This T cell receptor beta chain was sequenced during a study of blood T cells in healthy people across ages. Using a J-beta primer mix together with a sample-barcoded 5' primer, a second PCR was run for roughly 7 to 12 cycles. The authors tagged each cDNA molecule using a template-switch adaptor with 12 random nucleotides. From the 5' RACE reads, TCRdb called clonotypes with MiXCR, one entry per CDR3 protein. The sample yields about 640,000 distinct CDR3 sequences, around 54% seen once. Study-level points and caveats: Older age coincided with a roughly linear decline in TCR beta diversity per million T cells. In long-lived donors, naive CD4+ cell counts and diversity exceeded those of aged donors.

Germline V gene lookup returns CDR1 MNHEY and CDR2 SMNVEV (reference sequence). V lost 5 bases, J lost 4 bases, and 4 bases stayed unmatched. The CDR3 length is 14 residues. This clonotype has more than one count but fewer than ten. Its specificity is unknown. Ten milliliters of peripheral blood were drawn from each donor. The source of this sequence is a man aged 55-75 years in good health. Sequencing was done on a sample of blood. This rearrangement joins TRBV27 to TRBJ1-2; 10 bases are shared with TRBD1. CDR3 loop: CASSQGQGFYGYTF. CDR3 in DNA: TGTGCCAGCAGTCAGGGACAGGGGTTCTATGGCTACACCTTC.